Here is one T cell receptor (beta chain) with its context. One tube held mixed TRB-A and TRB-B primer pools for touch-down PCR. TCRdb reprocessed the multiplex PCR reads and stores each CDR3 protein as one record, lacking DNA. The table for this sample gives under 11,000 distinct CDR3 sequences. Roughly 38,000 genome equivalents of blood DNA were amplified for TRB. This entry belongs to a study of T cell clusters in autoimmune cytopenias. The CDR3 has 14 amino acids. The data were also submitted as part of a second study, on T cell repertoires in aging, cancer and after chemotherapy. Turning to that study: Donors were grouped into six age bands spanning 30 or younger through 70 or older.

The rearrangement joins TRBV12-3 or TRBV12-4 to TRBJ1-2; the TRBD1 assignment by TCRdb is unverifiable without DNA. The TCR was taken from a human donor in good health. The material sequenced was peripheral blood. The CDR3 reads CASSRAGRENGYTF.